The clone carrying this T cell receptor (beta chain) was counted ten times or more. Its matching antigen is unknown. The record originates from a study of T cell clonality in common variable immunodeficiency. Study-level results: CVID subjects shared fewer TCRbeta clones than healthy controls did. What drives increased CVID clonality needs T cell subpopulation sequencing.

Assay used: immunoSEQ multiplex PCR; TCRdb lists only in-frame clones, some missing. This repertoire holds about 66,000 clones, and none appear only once. Material: peripheral blood mononuclear cells. The clonotype originates from a person aged 18 to 70 in good health.

The covered CDR3 bases are TGTGCCAGCTCACCGGTTTTGGAGACAACAGATACG. The encoded protein is CASSPVLETTDT. The whole CDR3 sequence reads CASSPVLETTDTQYF. The chain carries TRBV18 and TRBJ2-3; no clear D. Read sequence stops 3 residues before the CDR3 end, and the germline J gene provides the missing end. Trimming removed 3 bases from V and 3 bases from J, with 13 bases in between. Germline V gene data show CDR1 as KGHSH and CDR2 as LQKENI. The CDR3 loop spans 15 amino acids. Full variable domain (remainder filled in from reference TRBV18 and TRBJ2-3): NAGVMQNPRHLVRRRGQEARLRCSPMKGHSHVYWYRQLPEEGLKFMVYLQKENIIDESGMPKERFSAEFPKEGPSILRIQQVVRGDSAAYFCASSPVLETTDTQYFGPGTRLTVL.